The 20 T cell receptor beta chains reported below all come from one sample, sequenced in a study of cytomegalovirus exposure and HLA in healthy donors. Researchers ran the PCR with 60 Vbeta and 13 Jbeta primers. Sequenced by immunoSEQ multiplex PCR; TCRdb stores in-frame clones only, minus some. This table holds 60,000 to 100,000 clones. Sequencing input: PBMCs. These receptors were taken from a man aged 25 to 45 in good health and CMV-seronegative.

The gene calls are TRBV29-1 and TRBJ2-2; a weak D match, TRBD1 (6 bases). Germline V CDR1 and CDR2: SQVTM, ANQGSEA. The CDR3 runs 14 residues. Trimming cost V 7 bases and J 4 bases, with 16 bases left between them. CDR3 loop: CSDLQGPLTGELFF. The CDR3 DNA follows: TGCAGCGACCTACAGGGCCCCCTCACCGGGGAGCTGTTTTTT.

V gene TRBV19 combines with J gene TRBJ2-1, with TRBD1 identical over 7 bases. CDR3 length: 12 residues. With V trimmed by 6 bases and J by 8 bases, 4 bases remained unmatched. Germline V gene sequence: CDR1 LNHDA, CDR2 SQIVND (reference sequence). This CDR3 reads CASSRQGYEQFF. CDR3 nucleotides: TGTGCCAGTAGCCGACAGGGCTATGAGCAGTTCTTC.

This chain connects TRBV4-3 to TRBJ2-1, with 13 bases aligning to TRBD2. The CDR3 length is 16 residues. Unmatched junction bases numbered 5, after V lost 5 bases and J lost 4 bases. Germline lookup yields CDR1 LGHNA and CDR2 YSLEER. The CDR3 DNA is TGCGCCAGCAGCTTAGGACTAGCGGGAGAGTACAATGAGCAGTTCTTC. Translating it yields CASSLGLAGEYNEQFF.

The J gene is TRBJ2-5, the V gene TRBV4-1; maybe TRBD1 (6 bases). Germline CDR1 is MGHRA and CDR2 is YSYEKL. This CDR3 contains 16 residues. Trimming shortened V by 0 bases and J by 7 bases, and 18 bases separated the two germline ends. This CDR3 is CASSQDQGFARGTQYF. The CDR3 DNA is TGCGCCAGCAGCCAAGATCAGGGGTTCGCGAGGGGGACCCAGTACTTC.

V usage is TRBV19 and J usage is TRBJ2-7; D may be TRBD1 (5 bases). Trimming pared 3 bases from V and 6 bases from J, leaving 12 bases between. This CDR3 has 13 amino acids. The germline V gene encodes CDR1 LNHDA and CDR2 SQIVND (reference sequence). CDR3 coding DNA: TGTGCCAGTAGTATTAACAGGCTCTCCGAGCAGTACTTC. It codes for CASSINRLSEQYF.

V gene TRBV21-1 combines with J gene TRBJ2-7; the table names TRBD1, a call not compared with the DNA. TRBV21-1 is a listed pseudogene. The CDR3 loop spans 15 amino acids. DNA of the CDR3: TGTGCCAGCAGCAAAGGATGCGACAGGGCGTACGAGCAGTACTTC. This codes for CASSKGCDRAYEQYF.

V gene TRBV4-2 combines with J gene TRBJ2-5; TRBD2 agrees at 12 bases. Near its end, the DNA agrees better with TRBJ2-7, so the J call may be wrong. The CDR3 length is 16 residues. CDR1 is LGHNA and CDR2 is YNFKEQ in the germline V gene. The CDR3 bases are TGTGCCAGCAGCCAAGATTGGACTAGCGGGGATTACGAGCAGTACTTC. Residues: CASSQDWTSGDYEQYF.

The J gene is TRBJ1-2, the V gene TRBV6-6; D perhaps matches TRBD1 (5 bases). The CDR3 sequence is 14 residues long. Germline V gene lookup returns CDR1 MNHNY and CDR2 SVGAGI (reference sequence). V gave up 4 bases and J gave up 4 bases, with 13 bases separating them. As DNA, the CDR3 is TGTGCCAGCAGTTTCATAGACAGTCTCTATGGCTACACCTTC. It encodes CASSFIDSLYGYTF.

This chain uses TRBV5-4 with TRBJ1-2; D is undetermined. V shed 1 base and J shed 1 base, with 11 bases lying between them. The CDR3 sequence is 15 residues long. CDR1 SGHNT and CDR2 YYREEE come from the germline V gene (reference sequence). CDR3 DNA: TGTGCCAGCAGCTTGAGAGGGTCGAGTAACTATGGCTACACCTTC. Translating gives CASSLRGSSNYGYTF.

V usage is TRBV5-1 and J usage is TRBJ1-5, with 9 bases aligning to TRBD1. The CDR3 consists of 17 residues. Germline V gene sequence: CDR1 SGHRS, CDR2 YFSETQ. The J segment lost 3 bases and the V segment lost 0 bases, leaving 7 bases of the junction unmatched. The CDR3 protein is CASSLDVGQGHNQPQHF. The CDR3 bases are TGCGCCAGCAGCTTGGATGTTGGACAGGGGCACAATCAGCCCCAGCATTTT.

The rearrangement uses TRBV2 and TRBJ1-4, with 7 bases aligning to TRBD1. The CDR3 loop spans 13 amino acids. Germline trimming cut 5 bases from V and 10 bases from J; bases unmatched to any gene: 7. Germline V gene sequence: CDR1 SNHLY, CDR2 FYNNEI. The CDR3 reads CASSPDRDGKLFF. The CDR3 DNA reads as TGTGCCAGCAGTCCCGACAGGGACGGAAAACTGTTTTTT. Looking up the rest from reference TRBV2 and TRBJ1-4 gives the full variable domain: EPEVTQTPSHQVTQMGQEVILRCVPISNHLYFYWYRQILGQKVEFLVSFYNNEISEKSEIFDDQFSVERPDGSNFTLKIRSTKLEDSAMYFCASSPDRDGKLFFGSGTQLSVL.

This rearrangement joins TRBV11-2 to TRBJ2-2; 8 positions match TRBD1. The CDR3 length is 16 residues. Per the germline V gene, CDR1 is SGHAT and CDR2 is FQNNGV. V dropped 7 bases and J dropped 1; count of bases not matched to a gene: 8. The CDR3 DNA is TGTGCCAGCATCTACAGGACAGGGAAGAACACCGGGGAGCTGTTTTTT. Its protein is CASIYRTGKNTGELFF.

The chain carries TRBV18 and TRBJ1-2; 8 bases align to TRBD1. The V gene's germline CDR1 is KGHSH and CDR2 LQKENI. There are 15 residues in the CDR3. J lost 3 bases, V lost 6 bases, and 9 bases had no gene match. The DNA for the CDR3 is TGTGCCAGCTCCCCCACAGGGGGAATGGACTATGGCTACACCTTC. Translated: CASSPTGGMDYGYTF.

The rearrangement uses TRBV7-6 and TRBJ2-3, with 10 bases identical to TRBD2. Looked up from germline, CDR1 is SGHVS and CDR2 is FNYEAQ. This CDR3 has 17 residues. Trimming removed 5 bases from V and 2 bases from J; junction bases left unmatched: 10. The CDR3 DNA reads as TGTGCCAGCAGCGTGCTAGCGGGGGATTCCTTCACAGATACGCAGTATTTT. Translated, it gives CASSVLAGDSFTDTQYF.

CDR3 bases: TGTGCCAGTAGTATAATAGCGGGAGGGGAAGAGACCCAGTACTTC. This sequence encodes CASSIIAGGEETQYF. This chain links TRBV19 with TRBJ2-5; 11 bases align to TRBD2. Germline trimming cut 2 bases from V and 3 bases from J; bases unmatched to any gene: 2. CDR3 size: 15 residues. Germline V gives CDR1 LNHDA, CDR2 SQIVND (reference sequence). The variable domain in full, with the rest retrieved from reference TRBV19 and TRBJ2-5, is DGGITQSPKYLFRKEGQNVTLSCEQNLNHDAMYWYRQDPGQGLRLIYYSQIVNDFQKGDIAEGYSVSREKKESFPLTVTSAQKNPTAFYLCASSIIAGGEETQYFGPGTRLLVL.

The chain uses TRBV5-5 and TRBJ1-6; perhaps TRBD1 as D (6 bases). The CDR3 is 14 amino acids. V was clipped by 4 bases and J by 10 bases, with 15 bases between them. Per the germline V gene, CDR1 is SGHKS and CDR2 is YYEKEE (reference sequence). The CDR3 here is CASSPTGGWSPLHF. For the CDR3, the DNA is TGTGCCAGCAGCCCAACGGGGGGCTGGTCACCCCTCCACTTT.

The chain is built from TRBV13 and TRBJ1-6; 7 nucleotides align to TRBD1. V gave up 1 base and J gave up 9 bases; unmatched junction bases: 6. In germline, CDR1 is PRHDT, CDR2 FYEKMQ (reference sequence). This CDR3 is 15 amino acids long. Here the CDR3 reads CASSLDRQGISPLHF. The CDR3 bases are TGTGCCAGCAGCTTAGATCGACAGGGAATTTCACCCCTCCACTTT.

The chain links TRBV5-4 to TRBJ1-1; TRBD1 matches at 9 bases. CDR1 is SGHNT and CDR2 is YYREEE in the germline V gene (reference sequence). Trimming at V came to 6 bases and at J to 2 bases, leaving 5 bases not matched to a gene. The CDR3 spans 14 residues. The CDR3 DNA follows: TGTGCCAGCACCAAGGGACAGGGAAACACTGAAGCTTTCTTT. Translating it yields CASTKGQGNTEAFF.

The V and J genes are TRBV10-3 and TRBJ1-2; 10 bases align to TRBD1. The CDR3 spans 15 residues. V trimming: 6 bases; J trimming: 3 bases; junction bases outside the gene matches: 7. Germline V CDR1 and CDR2: ENHRY, SYGVKD. Here the CDR3 DNA reads TGTGCCATCAGCCCCCGGGACAGGGGTCACTATGGCTACACCTTC. Encoded protein: CAISPRDRGHYGYTF.

The chain carries TRBV18 and TRBJ2-3; 8 bases match TRBD2. Germline V lookup: CDR1 KGHSH, CDR2 LQKENI. Losses at the gene ends were 4 bases for V and 5 bases for J; bases not matched to a gene: 5. CDR3 length equals 14 residues. CDR3 nucleotides: TGTGCCAGCTCACACCGGGAGGGCCAAGATACGCAGTATTTT. It encodes CASSHREGQDTQYF.